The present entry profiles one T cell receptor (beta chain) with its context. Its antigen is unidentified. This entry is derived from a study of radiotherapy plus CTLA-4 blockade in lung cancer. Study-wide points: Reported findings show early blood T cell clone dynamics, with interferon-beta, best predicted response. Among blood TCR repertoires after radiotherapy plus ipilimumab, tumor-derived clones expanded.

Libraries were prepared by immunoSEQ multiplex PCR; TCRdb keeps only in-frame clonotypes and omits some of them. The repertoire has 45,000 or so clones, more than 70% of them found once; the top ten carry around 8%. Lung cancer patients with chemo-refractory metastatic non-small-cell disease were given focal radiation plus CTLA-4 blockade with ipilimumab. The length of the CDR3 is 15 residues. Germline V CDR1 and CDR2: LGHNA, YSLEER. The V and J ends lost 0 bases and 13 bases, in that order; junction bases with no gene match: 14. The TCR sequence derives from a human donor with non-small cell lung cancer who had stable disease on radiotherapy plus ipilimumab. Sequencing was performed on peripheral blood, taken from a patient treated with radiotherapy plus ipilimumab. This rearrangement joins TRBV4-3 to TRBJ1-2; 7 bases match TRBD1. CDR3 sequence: CASSQEEDTGALGTF. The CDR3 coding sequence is TGCGCCAGCAGCCAAGAGGAGGACACAGGGGCACTAGGCACCTTC.